The 6 T cell receptor beta chains in this list originate from one sample, sequenced in a study of beta chain features in type 1 diabetes (dated 2018 in TCRdb). What the authors observed across the whole study: In all four CD4+ subsets, TCRB CDR3 length was moderately but significantly shorter in type 1 diabetes patients.

For these TCRs, the target antigens are not known. Libraries were built with the immunoSEQ multiplex PCR assay. The entire amount of isolated RNA was reverse transcribed using the High Capacity cDNA Reverse Transcription Kit, so the sequenced TCRB transcripts were expressed ones. TCRdb provides this immuneACCESS table in a form limited to in-frame rearrangements. Some clones are lacking; in checked studies, under half of them reflect an unresolved V gene, and why the rest are absent is not known. The sample records roughly 700,000 clones, around an eighth of which are singletons. Of the sample, 0.02% to 0.025% falls within the top ten clones. Sequenced sample: naive CD4+ T cells from blood. The sample's cell subset or site label, decoded: true naive CD4+ T cells. These receptors were taken from a man aged 18 to 35 with type 1 diabetes.

This clone was seen only a few times. This rearrangement joins TRBV7-9 to TRBJ1-3; unclear D gene. The CDR3 is made up of 13 amino acids. Trimming shortened V by 5 bases and J by 3 bases, and 8 bases separated the two germline ends. CDR1 is SEHNR, CDR2 FQNEAQ, per germline (reference sequence). The CDR3 is CASSRTNGNTIYF. CDR3 sequence (DNA): TGTGCCAGCAGCCGCACCAATGGAAACACCATATATTTT.

The rearrangement links TRBV27 to TRBJ1-5; TRBD1 matches 9 bases. Germline V gene sequence: CDR1 MNHEY, CDR2 SMNVEV (reference sequence). The trim removed 6 bases at V and 5 bases at J, leaving 8 bases unmatched. The CDR3 loop spans 15 amino acids. The CDR3 is CASSLSRTGDQPQHF. Here the CDR3 DNA reads TGTGCCAGCAGCCTGTCCAGGACAGGGGATCAGCCCCAGCATTTT.

The rearrangement uses TRBV5-4 and TRBJ2-5, with 9 bases fitting TRBD1. Unmatched junction bases numbered 8, after V lost 3 bases and J lost 5 bases. The CDR3 is made up of 15 amino acids. Looked up from germline, CDR1 is SGHNT and CDR2 is YYREEE (reference sequence). The DNA of the CDR3 is TGTGCCAGCAGCTCCGGGACAGGGTGGGTCGAGACCCAGTACTTC. Translation: CASSSGTGWVETQYF.

This clone was found a few times. The V call is TRBV6-5, the J call TRBJ2-5, with 11 nucleotides matching TRBD2. Germline trimming cut 0 bases from V and 5 bases from J; bases unmatched to any gene: 5. The CDR3 extends over 16 amino acids. Germline V gene sequence: CDR1 MNHEY, CDR2 SVGAGI. The CDR3 is CASSYSRPSGGETQYF. CDR3 nucleotides: TGTGCCAGCAGTTACTCGAGGCCTAGCGGGGGGGAGACCCAGTACTTC.

In its sample, this clone was seen a few times. The chain is built from TRBV6-5 and TRBJ1-2, with TRBD1 matching 7 bases. From germline, CDR1 is MNHEY and CDR2 SVGAGI. V shed 5 bases, J shed 3 bases, and the junction held 6 bases outside the gene matches. There are 14 residues in the CDR3. CDR3 DNA: TGTGCCAGCAGTACAGGGGTGGGGGACTATGGCTACACCTTC. It specifies CASSTGVGDYGYTF.

The chain uses TRBV27 and TRBJ2-5; no clear D. V was clipped by 3 bases and J by 0 bases, with 5 bases between them. The germline V gene encodes CDR1 MNHEY and CDR2 SMNVEV (reference sequence). The CDR3 consists of 13 residues. The CDR3 reads CASSFGYQETQYF. CDR3 nucleotide sequence: TGTGCCAGCAGTTTTGGGTACCAAGAGACCCAGTACTTC.